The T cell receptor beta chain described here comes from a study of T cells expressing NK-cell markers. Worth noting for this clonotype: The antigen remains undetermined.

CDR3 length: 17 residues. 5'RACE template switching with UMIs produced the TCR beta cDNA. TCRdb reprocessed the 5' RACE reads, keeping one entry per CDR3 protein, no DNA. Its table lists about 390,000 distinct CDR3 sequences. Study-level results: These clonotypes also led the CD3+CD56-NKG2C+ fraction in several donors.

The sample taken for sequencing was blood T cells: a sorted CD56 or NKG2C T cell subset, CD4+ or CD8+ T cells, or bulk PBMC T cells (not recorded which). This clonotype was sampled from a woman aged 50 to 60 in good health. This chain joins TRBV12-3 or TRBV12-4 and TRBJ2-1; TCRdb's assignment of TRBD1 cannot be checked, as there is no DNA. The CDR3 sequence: CASSHRMGTETLNEQFF.